Reported below is one T cell receptor (beta chain). This CDR3 has 15 amino acids. V dropped 2 bases and J dropped 0 bases, with 10 bases sitting between them. Germline CDR1 MNHNY, CDR2 SVGAGI (reference sequence). The entry originates in a study of T cells after somatic rescue of genetic block. TCRdb's copy holds only in-frame clones and misses some; the assay was immunoSEQ multiplex PCR. The repertoire has 85,000 to 90,000 clones, 90% of them found once; the top ten carry about 1.5%. The TCR comes from a woman aged 18 to 35. J is TRBJ1-1 and V is TRBV6-6; the D is unclear. The sequenced sample was peripheral blood mononuclear cells (PBMCs). CDR3 sequence reads: CASSYGQVLNTEAFF. DNA for the CDR3: TGTGCCAGCAGTTACGGTCAGGTTCTGAACACTGAAGCTTTCTTT.